The present TCR beta chain was sequenced within a study of cytomegalovirus exposure and HLA in healthy donors. Germline-derived CDR1 and CDR2 are DFQATT and SNEGSKA (reference sequence). V lost 3 bases and J lost 7, with 6 bases in between. The CDR3 spans 11 residues. Note on this clone: The identical CDR3 is also encoded by other nucleotide sequences in the sample.

The PCR had 60 Vbeta and 13 Jbeta primers. Here immunoSEQ multiplex PCR was the method, and the copy in TCRdb shows in-frame clones only, minus some. This sample has 140,000 to 150,000 clones, with 75% found just once. The J gene is TRBJ1-4, the V gene TRBV20-1; D is uncertain. This sequence was found in a man younger than 40 in good health and CMV-seronegative. Input material: PBMCs. CDR3 region: CSASRGEKLFF. CDR3 nucleotides: TGCAGTGCTAGTCGGGGTGAAAAACTGTTTTTT.